These 14 T cell receptor beta chains share one sample of origin, sequenced in a study of cytomegalovirus exposure and HLA in healthy donors. Only in-frame clones appear in the TCRdb table, and some are missing; sequencing was by immunoSEQ multiplex PCR. Found here are 260,000 or so clones, 70% to 90% of them singletons; the top ten hold 0.92%. Material: PBMCs. All receptors come from a young woman in good health and CMV-seronegative.

The chain combines TRBV5-5 with TRBJ2-3; TRBD2 aligns across 8 bases. CDR3 length: 14 amino acids. V trimming: 3 bases; J trimming: 4 bases; junction bases outside the gene matches: 4. The germline gives CDR1 SGHKS, CDR2 YYEKEE (reference sequence). Here the CDR3 DNA reads TGTGCCAGCAGCTCTGGACTAGCAGCAGATACGCAGTATTTT. This encodes CASSSGLAADTQYF.

The V and J genes are TRBV14 and TRBJ1-5, with 7 bases fitting TRBD1. The CDR3 is 17 amino acids. V was clipped by 5 bases and J by 4 bases; unmatched bases: 14. From germline, CDR1 is SGHDN and CDR2 FVKESK. The CDR3 sequence: CASSESVPGQPNQPQHF. The DNA of the CDR3 is TGTGCCAGCAGCGAATCGGTTCCGGGACAGCCTAATCAGCCCCAGCATTTT.

The V and J genes are TRBV12-5 and TRBJ1-3, with 7 nucleotides matching TRBD1. The CDR3 runs 18 residues. Germline assignment: CDR1 LGHNT and CDR2 FRNRAP. After removal of 6 bases from V and 0 bases from J, the junction contained 14 bases not matched to a gene. DNA for the CDR3: TGTGCTAGTGGCGATCCTAGACAGGGCCCTAACTCTGGAAACACCATATATTTT. This gives the protein CASGDPRQGPNSGNTIYF. Drawing the rest from reference TRBV12-5 and TRBJ1-3, the complete variable domain is DARVTQTPRHKVTEMGQEVTMRCQPILGHNTVFWYRQTMMQGLELLAYFRNRAPLDDSGMPKDRFSAEMPDATLATLKIQPSEPRDSAVYFCASGDPRQGPNSGNTIYFGEGSWLTVV.

V usage is TRBV5-1 and J usage is TRBJ2-7; 8 bases align to TRBD1. After removal of 0 bases from V and 2 bases from J, the junction contained 4 bases not matched to a gene. Germline V lookup: CDR1 SGHRS, CDR2 YFSETQ. CDR3 length: 15 amino acids. In DNA form, the CDR3 reads TGCGCCAGCAGCTTGGTCACAGGGGGAACCTACGAGCAGTACTTC. It translates to CASSLVTGGTYEQYF.

The chain combines TRBV27 with TRBJ2-3; D unclear. V was pared by 0 bases and J by 7 bases, with 8 bases between. The CDR3 runs 13 residues. Germline assignment: CDR1 MNHEY and CDR2 SMNVEV (reference sequence). CDR3 sequence reads: CASSLSESYTQYF. Written as DNA, the CDR3 is TGTGCCAGCAGTTTATCGGAGAGCTATACGCAGTATTTT.

The chain is built from TRBV29-1 and TRBJ1-1, with TRBD1 as a possible D gene (6 bases). This CDR3 has 13 residues. CDR1 SQVTM and CDR2 ANQGSEA come from the germline V gene. Trimming shortened V by 4 bases and J by 4 bases, and 13 bases separated the two germline ends. DNA of the CDR3: TGCAGCGTTGCGCACAGGGTTAGCACTGAAGCTTTCTTT. Translating gives CSVAHRVSTEAFF.

J is TRBJ1-1 and V is TRBV2, with D possibly TRBD1 on 5 matching bases. Trimming left V 2 bases short and J 3 bases short, with 19 bases between. This CDR3 region has 17 residues. The germline gives CDR1 SNHLY, CDR2 FYNNEI. CDR3 sequence (DNA): TGTGCCAGCAGTGAACCACCCCCTGAGACAGTAGACACTGAAGCTTTCTTT. Amino acids: CASSEPPPETVDTEAFF. Supplemented by reference TRBV2 and TRBJ1-1, the full variable domain reads EPEVTQTPSHQVTQMGQEVILRCVPISNHLYFYWYRQILGQKVEFLVSFYNNEISEKSEIFDDQFSVERPDGSNFTLKIRSTKLEDSAMYFCASSEPPPETVDTEAFFGQGTRLTVV.

V is TRBV21-1 and J is TRBJ2-7; the table's TRBD2 call for D was not verified on the DNA. TRBV21-1 is an annotated pseudogene. This CDR3 is 16 amino acids long. The DNA of the CDR3 is TGTGCCAGCAGCAAAGGAAAAGCGGGGAACTCCTACGAGCAGTACTTC. It is translated as CASSKGKAGNSYEQYF.

J is TRBJ2-1 and V is TRBV9, with TRBD1 identical over 9 bases. V was clipped by 0 bases and J by 6 bases; unmatched bases: 7. CDR3 size: 16 residues. CDR1 and CDR2 from the germline V gene are SGDLS and YYNGEE. CDR3 protein: CASSVGSRDRVNEQFF. CDR3 nucleotide sequence: TGTGCCAGCAGCGTAGGGTCGAGGGACAGGGTCAATGAGCAGTTCTTC.

The CDR3 here is CASSLDPGQAYEQYF. CDR3 nucleotide sequence: TGTGCCAGCAGCTTAGATCCGGGACAGGCCTACGAGCAGTACTTC. This chain connects TRBV7-6 to TRBJ2-7; 8 nucleotides agree with TRBD1. Germline V gene lookup returns CDR1 SGHVS and CDR2 FNYEAQ. This CDR3 is built from 15 residues. J gave up 2 bases and V 1 base, and 4 bases lay outside the gene matches.

The genes are TRBV19 and TRBJ2-3; 10 bases match TRBD1. Per germline, CDR1 LNHDA and CDR2 SQIVND (reference sequence). Losses at the gene ends were 3 bases for V and 4 bases for J; bases not matched to a gene: 7. The CDR3 sequence is 16 residues long. This CDR3 is CASSMPRGQGSDTQYF. The CDR3 nucleotides read TGTGCCAGTAGTATGCCTAGGGGACAGGGGTCAGATACGCAGTATTTT.

The V gene is TRBV5-1, the J gene TRBJ1-1, with D unclear. With 3 bases removed from V and 1 base from J, the gap between germline ends came to 7 bases. The CDR3 sequence is 13 residues long. The germline CDR1 and CDR2 sequences are SGHRS and YFSETQ. This CDR3 is CASSSHGNTEAFF. CDR3 nucleotide sequence: TGCGCCAGCAGCTCCCACGGGAACACTGAAGCTTTCTTT. The whole variable domain, remainder taken from reference TRBV5-1 and TRBJ1-1, is KAGVTQTPRYLIKTRGQQVTLSCSPISGHRSVSWYQQTPGQGLQFLFEYFSETQRNKGNFPGRFSGRQFSNSRSEMNVSTLELGDSALYLCASSSHGNTEAFFGQGTRLTVV.

This clone showed up just a few times. The chain carries TRBV6-5 and TRBJ2-7; 9 bases align to TRBD2. The CDR3 totals 15 residues. V shed 6 bases and J 3 bases; nucleotides not matched to a gene: 9. The germline CDR1 and CDR2 sequences are MNHEY and SVGAGI. CDR3 amino acids: CASSKKGLAVYEQYF. The DNA for the CDR3 is TGTGCCAGCAGCAAAAAGGGACTAGCAGTCTACGAGCAGTACTTC.

The chain is built from TRBV5-6 and TRBJ1-5, with D uncertain. Trimming left V 4 bases short and J 4 bases short, with 9 bases between. The CDR3 runs to 13 residues. Germline CDR1 and CDR2: SGHDT and YYEEEE. The CDR3 sequence is CASSPGGNQPQHF. The DNA for the CDR3 is TGTGCCAGCAGCCCTGGCGGAAATCAGCCCCAGCATTTT.